This is a list of T cell receptor beta chains from one sample in a study of blood T cell repertoires in COVID-19. Clones were sequenced by immunoSEQ multiplex PCR, and TCRdb holds only the in-frame ones, with some missing. The repertoire includes around 430,000 clones, about nine tenths of them detected once, and around 13% sits in the top ten. Sequencing was performed on peripheral blood. Receptors originate from a woman aged 50 to 60 with COVID-19, enrolled during active disease. Each CDR3 is given with its conserved first and last residue. A D gene is named only where the DNA matches it firmly. For some rows the clone size is stated as once, few or many, or as a class when expanded; others skip it.

j_call d_call cdr3_length clone_size v_call cdr3_nt cdr3_aa
TRBJ1-1 . 15 few TRBV28 TGTGCCAGCAGTTTAGTCGGCCAGGGAAGTGCTGAAGCTTTCTTT CASSLVGQGSAEAFF
TRBJ2-7 . 11 . TRBV7-8 TGTGCCAGCAGCCTAAACTTCGAGCAGTACTTC CASSLNFEQYF
TRBJ1-5 . 13 . TRBV29-1 TGCAGCGTTGGGGGCGTTAGCAATCAGCCCCAGCATTTT CSVGGVSNQPQHF
TRBJ2-3 TRBD1 14 . TRBV18 TGTGCCAGCTCAGGAGGACAGGGGGCAGATACGCAGTATTTT CASSGGQGADTQYF
TRBJ2-1 . 15 . TRBV5-1 TGCGCCAGCAGCTCCGTAGGGGGAAACTACAATGAGCAGTTCTTC CASSSVGGNYNEQFF
TRBJ2-2 TRBD1 14 . TRBV29-1 TGCAGCGTTACCGACAGGGACCCCACCGGGGAGCTGTTTTTT CSVTDRDPTGELFF
TRBJ2-3 . 13 . TRBV9 TGTGCCAGCAGCGTAGACAGGGCAGATACGCAGTATTTT CASSVDRADTQYF
TRBJ2-3 TRBD2 14 . TRBV29-1 TGCAGCGTTGGTCTAGCGGGGGCCTCCGATACGCAGTATTTT CSVGLAGASDTQYF
TRBJ1-2 TRBD1 13 . TRBV10-3 TGTGCCACTACAGGGGGCGCGGTAGGGGGCTACACCTTC CATTGGAVGGYTF
TRBJ1-1 . 17 once TRBV9 TGTGCCAGCAGCGTAGGGGAGGGAGCAGGGCTCAGCACTGAAGCTTTCTTT CASSVGEGAGLSTEAFF
TRBJ1-5 . 14 . TRBV7-9 TGTGCCAGCGGAGACTCGGGACTAAATCAGCCCCAGCATTTT CASGDSGLNQPQHF
TRBJ1-5 . 15 few TRBV7-2 TGTGCCAGCAGCTTAACTGCCCAGGCTGGGCAGCCCCAGCATTTT CASSLTAQAGQPQHF
TRBJ1-1 . 12 . TRBV12-3/TRBV12-4 TGTGCCAGCAGTCCAGGGTTTACTGAAGCTTTCTTT CASSPGFTEAFF
TRBJ1-1 . 13 once TRBV6-5 TGTGCCAGCAGCCTTTTTTGGCGGACTGAAGCTTTCTTT CASSLFWRTEAFF
TRBJ2-1 TRBD2 15 . TRBV27 TGTGCCAGCACCCCCAGCGGGGCCTGGGCGGGTGAGCAGTTCTTC CASTPSGAWAGEQFF
TRBJ1-1 . 13 . TRBV5-5 TGTGCCAGCAAGGGGGTTCTGAACACTGAAGCTTTCTTT CASKGVLNTEAFF
TRBJ1-2 TRBD1 15 once TRBV2 TGTGCCAGCAGTTCCGGGACAGGGACCGACTATGGCTACACCTTC CASSSGTGTDYGYTF
TRBJ2-5 . 13 . TRBV18 TGTGCCAGCTCACCACCGAGCCAAGAGACCCAGTACTTC CASSPPSQETQYF
TRBJ1-2 TRBD1 16 . TRBV7-9 TGTGCCAGCAGCTTAGCTATGCAGGGGGACGACTATGGCTACACCTTC CASSLAMQGDDYGYTF
TRBJ1-5 . 14 . TRBV19 TGTGCCAGTAGTCTTTCTCCGGGTCAGCAGCCCCAGCATTTT CASSLSPGQQPQHF
TRBJ1-2 . 14 . TRBV19 TGTGCCAGTAGTGGGTCAGGGGCGAACTATGGCTACACCTTC CASSGSGANYGYTF
TRBJ2-3 TRBD2 18 once TRBV4-1 TGCGCCAGCAGCCAAGGTCTGGGTGGGGGGGTTTGGACAGATACGCAGTATTTT CASSQGLGGGVWTDTQYF
TRBJ2-5 . 14 . TRBV5-1 TGCGCCAGCAGCGACACAGGCGGGGTAGAGACCCAGTACTTC CASSDTGGVETQYF
TRBJ2-7 TRBD1 15 . TRBV5-1 TGCGCCAGCAGCATCTCCGGGACAGGGAAGTACGAGCAGTACTTC CASSISGTGKYEQYF
TRBJ1-1 . 14 . TRBV15 TGTGCCACCAGCAGAGAGGGGGCGTACACTGAAGCTTTCTTT CATSREGAYTEAFF
TRBJ2-3 . 12 . TRBV2 TGTGCCAGGCGGGTACTCACAGATACGCAGTATTTT CARRVLTDTQYF
TRBJ2-2 . 16 . TRBV3-1/TRBV3-2 TGTGCCAGCAGCCACCCCCGGGACACCTACACCGGGGAGCTGTTTTTT CASSHPRDTYTGELFF
TRBJ2-2 . 16 once TRBV4-2 TGTGCCAGCAGCCAAGAAGGACACAAGAACACCGGGGAGCTGTTTTTT CASSQEGHKNTGELFF
TRBJ2-5 . 14 . TRBV5-6 TGTGCCAGCAGCTTGAGGGGGTACCAAGAGACCCAGTACTTC CASSLRGYQETQYF
TRBJ1-1 . 14 . TRBV11-2 TGTGCCAGCAGCTTACAGGGGCTCAACACTGAAGCTTTCTTT CASSLQGLNTEAFF
TRBJ2-2 . 14 . TRBV30 TGTGCCTGGAGTCAAACTAGGGGGACCGGGGAGCTGTTTTTT CAWSQTRGTGELFF
TRBJ1-1 TRBD1 13 . TRBV30 TGTGCCTGGGTACAGGGGATGAACACTGAAGCTTTCTTT CAWVQGMNTEAFF
TRBJ1-1 . 13 . TRBV7-9 TGTGCCAGCAGCTTAAACAGTCCCACTGAAGCTTTCTTT CASSLNSPTEAFF
TRBJ2-5 . 13 . TRBV7-2 TGTGCCAGCAGCTTAACTAGAGGAGAGACCCAGTACTTC CASSLTRGETQYF
TRBJ2-5 . 14 . TRBV15 TGTGCCACCAGCAAAGGGGGGGGTGTGGAGACCCAGTACTTC CATSKGGGVETQYF
TRBJ1-2 TRBD1 15 . TRBV19 TGTGCCAGTAGTACCCCAGGGACAGGGGGCGATGGCTACACCTTC CASSTPGTGGDGYTF
TRBJ2-7 TRBD1 15 . TRBV6-5 TGTGCCAGCAGGGAGACAGGGAGACACTCCTACGAGCAGTACTTC CASRETGRHSYEQYF
TRBJ2-2 . 16 . TRBV5-7 TGTGCCAGCAGCTACCTTAGGACTGACAACACCGGGGAGCTGTTTTTT CASSYLRTDNTGELFF
TRBJ2-7 . 14 few TRBV28 TGTGCCAGCAGTACGGGTCTTAGCTCCTACGAGCAGTACTTC CASSTGLSSYEQYF
TRBJ2-3 TRBD1 18 . TRBV24-1 TGTGCCACCAGTGATAACCCCCTCGGACAGGGGAAGACAGATACGCAGTATTTT CATSDNPLGQGKTDTQYF
TRBJ1-2 TRBD1 15 . TRBV6-5 TGTGCCAGCAGCCGAATGGGACAGACCAACTATGGCTACACCTTC CASSRMGQTNYGYTF
TRBJ2-7 TRBD1 11 . TRBV6-5 TGTGCCAGCAGTACAGGGGCCGAGCAGTACTTC CASSTGAEQYF
TRBJ1-1 TRBD1 15 . TRBV7-3 TGTGCCAGCAGCTTAAATGCAGGGGGTAACACTGAAGCTTTCTTT CASSLNAGGNTEAFF
TRBJ2-4 TRBD2 13 few TRBV7-9 TGTGCCAGCAGCTTATCCCGGGGGGACATTCAGTACTTC CASSLSRGDIQYF